A selection of T cell receptor beta chains follows, all from one sample in a study of blood T cell repertoires in COVID-19. Clones were read by immunoSEQ multiplex PCR, and TCRdb kept only the in-frame ones, dropping some. This sample carries about 180,000 clones, 80% to 85% of them seen once, and the ten largest clones take about 10%. Source material: peripheral blood. Every receptor here comes from a woman aged 80 or older with COVID-19, enrolled during active disease. Each CDR3 is given with its conserved first and last residue. The D gene is left open where the match is weak. Clone size appears in some rows only: once, few, many, or a class for an expanded clone.

CASSLTDRGYGYTF	TGCGCCAGCAGCTTGACCGACAGGGGCTATGGCTACACCTTC	-	TRBD1	TRBJ1-2	TRBV5-1
CASSELPGGNSPLHF	TGTGCCAGCAGTGAACTCCCGGGGGGCAACTCACCCCTCCACTTT	-	-	TRBJ1-6	TRBV6-1
CASSPRDRAGSGNTIYF	TGTGCCAGCTCACCGCGGGACAGGGCAGGCTCGGGAAACACCATATATTTT	-	TRBD1	TRBJ1-3	TRBV18
CASSLGPSDRGATQYF	TGCGCCAGCAGCTTGGGTCCCTCGGACAGGGGAGCGACCCAGTACTTC	few	TRBD1	TRBJ2-5	TRBV5-1
CASRSMWGLKNIQYF	TGCGCCAGCCGCTCCATGTGGGGGCTCAAAAACATTCAGTACTTC	-	-	TRBJ2-4	TRBV5-1
CASSRNPGLGYNEQFF	TGTGCCAGCAGCCGTAATCCGGGACTAGGGTACAATGAGCAGTTCTTC	-	TRBD2	TRBJ2-1	TRBV3-1/TRBV3-2
CSVDRMGGAEQETQYF	TGCAGCGTTGATCGCATGGGGGGAGCAGAACAAGAGACCCAGTACTTC	few	-	TRBJ2-5	TRBV29-1
CASKEYSNQPQHF	TGTGCCAGCAAGGAGTATAGCAATCAGCCCCAGCATTTT	few	-	TRBJ1-5	TRBV12-3/TRBV12-4
CASSPEVRTAYTGELFF	TGCGCCAGCAGCCCAGAGGTCAGGACAGCTTACACCGGGGAGCTGTTTTTT	-	-	TRBJ2-2	TRBV4-1
CASSARDRNSPLHF	TGTGCCAGCAGTGCCCGGGACAGAAATTCACCCCTCCACTTT	-	TRBD1	TRBJ1-6	TRBV27
CAISESSVGTGGNGYTF	TGTGCCATCAGTGAGTCCTCGGTGGGGACAGGGGGCAATGGCTACACCTTC	-	TRBD1	TRBJ1-2	TRBV10-3
CASSIGASGYNEQFF	TGTGCCAGTAGTATAGGGGCTAGCGGTTACAATGAGCAGTTCTTC	-	TRBD2	TRBJ2-1	TRBV19
CASSKGGFDEQFF	TGTGCCAGCAGCAAAGGGGGTTTCGATGAGCAGTTCTTC	many	-	TRBJ2-1	TRBV6-5
CASSDVSGSPGELFF	TGTGCCAGCAGTGACGTTAGCGGGAGTCCCGGGGAGCTGTTTTTT	-	TRBD2	TRBJ2-2	TRBV6-4
CASSLWTGNSPLHF	TGTGCCAGCAGTTTATGGACAGGGAACTCACCCCTCCACTTT	-	TRBD1	TRBJ1-6	TRBV28
CASSSPSGGTDTQYF	TGTGCCAGCAGCTCGCCTAGCGGGGGTACAGATACGCAGTATTTT	-	TRBD2	TRBJ2-3	TRBV11-2
CASSPGTSGGTYNEQFF	TGTGCCAGCAGCCCCGGGACTAGCGGGGGGACCTACAATGAGCAGTTCTTC	-	TRBD2	TRBJ2-1	TRBV7-7
CASTHSRDNEQYF	TGTGCCAGCACCCACTCGAGAGACAACGAGCAGTACTTC	-	-	TRBJ2-7	TRBV6-6
CASRDRGRQETQYF	TGTGCCAGCAGGGACAGGGGGCGGCAAGAGACCCAGTACTTC	-	TRBD1	TRBJ2-5	TRBV6-5
CASTGNRVKGADTQYF	TGTGCCAGTACAGGAAACAGGGTTAAGGGCGCAGATACGCAGTATTTT	-	-	TRBJ2-3	TRBV19
CASSTRTAPLTDTQYF	TGTGCCAGCAGTACCCGGACAGCCCCACTCACAGATACGCAGTATTTT	once	-	TRBJ2-3	TRBV27
CSVGGGFGYGYTF	TGCAGCGTTGGGGGAGGGTTTGGCTATGGCTACACCTTC	-	-	TRBJ1-2	TRBV29-1
CATSRDRFSGNTIYF	TGTGCCACCAGCAGAGATCGGTTCTCTGGAAACACCATATATTTT	-	-	TRBJ1-3	TRBV15
CSAWGQGASNYGYTF	TGCAGCGCGTGGGGACAGGGGGCTTCTAACTATGGCTACACCTTC	-	TRBD1	TRBJ1-2	TRBV29-1
CASSYDRRSYEQYF	TGTGCCAGCAGTTACGATAGACGGAGCTACGAGCAGTACTTC	few	-	TRBJ2-7	TRBV6-2/TRBV6-3
CASSSDSSYEQYF	TGTGCCAGCAGCAGTGACAGTTCCTACGAGCAGTACTTC	many	-	TRBJ2-7	TRBV7-9
CASSIDGGARVSGNTIYF	TGTGCCAGTAGTATAGATGGGGGGGCCCGAGTCTCTGGAAACACCATATATTTT	-	-	TRBJ1-3	TRBV19
CASSREEGKNIQYF	TGTGCCAGCAGTCGCGAGGAAGGCAAAAACATTCAGTACTTC	-	-	TRBJ2-4	TRBV2
CASSGAGELFF	TGTGCCAGTAGCGGGGCCGGGGAGCTGTTTTTT	-	-	TRBJ2-2	TRBV19
CASSQGVGSGEYF	TGTGCCAGCAGCCAAGGGGTCGGGTCGGGAGAGTACTTC	-	-	TRBJ2-7	TRBV14
CASSLASSETQYF	TGCGCCAGCAGCTTGGCTAGCTCGGAGACCCAGTACTTC	-	-	TRBJ2-5	TRBV5-1
CASSPQIYEQYF	TGTGCCAGCTCACCTCAGATCTACGAGCAGTACTTC	-	-	TRBJ2-7	TRBV18
CASSQDGAGGRETQYF	TGTGCCAGCAGCCAAGACGGAGCGGGGGGGAGAGAGACCCAGTACTTC	-	TRBD2	TRBJ2-5	TRBV4-2
CASSLSKRTEAFF	TGTGCCAGCAGTTTATCGAAGCGAACTGAAGCTTTCTTT	-	-	TRBJ1-1	TRBV27
CATSEGGAGYTF	TGTGCCACCAGTGAAGGAGGGGCCGGCTACACCTTC	-	-	TRBJ1-2	TRBV24-1